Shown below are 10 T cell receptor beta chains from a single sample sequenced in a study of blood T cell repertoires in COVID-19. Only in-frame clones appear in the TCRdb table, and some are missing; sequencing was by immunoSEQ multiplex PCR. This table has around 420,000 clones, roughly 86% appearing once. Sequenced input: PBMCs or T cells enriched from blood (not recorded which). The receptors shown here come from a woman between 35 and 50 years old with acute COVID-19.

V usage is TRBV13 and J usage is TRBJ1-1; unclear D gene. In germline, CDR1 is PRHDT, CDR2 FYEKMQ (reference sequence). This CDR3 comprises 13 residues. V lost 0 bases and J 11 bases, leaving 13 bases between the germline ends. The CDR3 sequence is CASSLGRQGRAFF. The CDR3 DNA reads TGTGCCAGCAGCTTAGGGAGACAAGGCCGGGCTTTCTTT.

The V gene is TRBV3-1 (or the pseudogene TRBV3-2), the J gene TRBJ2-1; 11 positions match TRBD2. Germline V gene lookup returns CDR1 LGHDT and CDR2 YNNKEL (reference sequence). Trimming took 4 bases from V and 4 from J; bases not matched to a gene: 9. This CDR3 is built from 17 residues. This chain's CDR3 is CASSLLLAGAPYNEQFF. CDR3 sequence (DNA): TGTGCCAGCAGCCTATTACTAGCGGGGGCGCCTTACAATGAGCAGTTCTTC.

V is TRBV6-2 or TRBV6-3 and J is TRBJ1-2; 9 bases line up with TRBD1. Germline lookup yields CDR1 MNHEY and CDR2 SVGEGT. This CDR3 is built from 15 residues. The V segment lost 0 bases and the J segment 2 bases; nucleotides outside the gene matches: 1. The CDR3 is CASSYSGTGNYGYTF. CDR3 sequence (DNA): TGTGCCAGCAGTTACTCCGGGACAGGGAACTATGGCTACACCTTC.

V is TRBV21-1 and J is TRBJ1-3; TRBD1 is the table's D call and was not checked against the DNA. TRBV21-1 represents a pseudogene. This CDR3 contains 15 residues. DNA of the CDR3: TGTGCCAGCAGCAAACTGAACAACCCTGGAAACACCATATATTTT. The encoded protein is CASSKLNNPGNTIYF.

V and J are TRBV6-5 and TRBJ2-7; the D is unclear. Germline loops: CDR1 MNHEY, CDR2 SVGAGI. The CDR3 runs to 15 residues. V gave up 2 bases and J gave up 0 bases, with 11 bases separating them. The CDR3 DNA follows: TGTGCCAGCAGTTACCAGGCATCCCACTCCTACGAGCAGTACTTC. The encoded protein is CASSYQASHSYEQYF.

The CDR3 nucleotides read TGTGCCTGGAGTGTTATCGGGGTTGGGGGCTACACCTTC. This encodes CAWSVIGVGGYTF. The chain joins TRBV30 to TRBJ1-2; D call uncertain. The CDR3 length is 13 residues. V was clipped by 0 bases and J by 8 bases, with 13 bases between them. Germline V gives CDR1 GTSNPN, CDR2 SVGIG (reference sequence).

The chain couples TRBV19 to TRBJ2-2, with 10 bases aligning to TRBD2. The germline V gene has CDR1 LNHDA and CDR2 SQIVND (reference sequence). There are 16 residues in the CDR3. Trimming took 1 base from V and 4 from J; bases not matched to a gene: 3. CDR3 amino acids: CASSIGASGSTGELFF. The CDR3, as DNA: TGTGCCAGTAGTATAGGGGCTAGCGGGAGCACCGGGGAGCTGTTTTTT.

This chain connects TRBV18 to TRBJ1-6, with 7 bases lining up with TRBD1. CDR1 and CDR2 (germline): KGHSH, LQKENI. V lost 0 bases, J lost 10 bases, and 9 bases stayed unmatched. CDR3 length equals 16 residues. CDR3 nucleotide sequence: TGTGCCAGCTCACCACCGTGGATCACAGGGGCGTCACCCCTCCACTTT. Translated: CASSPPWITGASPLHF. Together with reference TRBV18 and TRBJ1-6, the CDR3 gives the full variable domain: NAGVMQNPRHLVRRRGQEARLRCSPMKGHSHVYWYRQLPEEGLKFMVYLQKENIIDESGMPKERFSAEFPKEGPSILRIQQVVRGDSAAYFCASSPPWITGASPLHFGNGTRLTVT.

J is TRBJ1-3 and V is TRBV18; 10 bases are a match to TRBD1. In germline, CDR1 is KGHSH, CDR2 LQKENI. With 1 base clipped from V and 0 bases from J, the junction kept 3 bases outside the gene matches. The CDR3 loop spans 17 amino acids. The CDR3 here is CASSPRDRGPSGNTIYF. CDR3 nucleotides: TGTGCCAGCTCACCACGGGACAGGGGCCCCTCTGGAAACACCATATATTTT. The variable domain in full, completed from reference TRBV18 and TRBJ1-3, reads NAGVMQNPRHLVRRRGQEARLRCSPMKGHSHVYWYRQLPEEGLKFMVYLQKENIIDESGMPKERFSAEFPKEGPSILRIQQVVRGDSAAYFCASSPRDRGPSGNTIYFGEGSWLTVV.

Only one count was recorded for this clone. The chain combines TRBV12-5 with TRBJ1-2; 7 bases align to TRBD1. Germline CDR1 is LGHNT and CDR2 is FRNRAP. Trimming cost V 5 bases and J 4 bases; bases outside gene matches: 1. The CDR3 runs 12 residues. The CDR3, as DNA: TGTGCTAGTGGTGGGGACAGCTATGGCTACACCTTC. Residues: CASGGDSYGYTF.